This section outlines one TCR beta chain sequence together with its context. These data come from a study of blood T cell repertoires in COVID-19. On the study more broadly: T cells, B-cell-depleted T cells, or PBMCs supplied cDNA or gDNA.

Authors' data handling: Reference gene primers were amplified, and this amplification served to estimate nucleated cell counts. Profiling relied on immunoSEQ multiplex PCR, and the TCRdb table lists in-frame clones only, not all of them. That table supplies the V and J calls and clone size; D and trimming were determined from the DNA. The sample lists over 250,000 clones; roughly 90% were seen once. The sequence was collected from a woman in her 70s with COVID-19, enrolled during active disease. The specimen was peripheral blood.

CDR3 sequence (DNA): TGTGCCAGCAGCCTAATCGCAGGGGCTGGGGCCAACGTCCTGACTTTC. Translated, it gives CASSLIAGAGANVLTF. The chain joins TRBV7-3 to TRBJ2-6; D is perhaps TRBD1 (6 bases). Germline V CDR1 and CDR2: SGHTA, FQGTGA. V was trimmed by 5 bases and J by 2 bases, leaving 13 bases between them. The CDR3 has 16 amino acids.